The 26 T cell receptor beta chains below were found in one sample sequenced in a study of shared clonotypes between healthy human individuals. The repertoire was sequenced with immunoSEQ multiplex PCR; TCRdb's copy has only in-frame clones and lacks some. The sample gives under 1,100,000 clones, 75% to 80% of which show up once; 0.6% to 0.7% is in the top ten. The sample comprised memory CD4+ T cells from PBMCs. Stated subset: CD45RA-negative fraction. These receptors were obtained from a man aged 18 to 30 in good health. Some clones in this sample may be carry-over from other donors' samples.

The V call is TRBV10-1, the J call TRBJ2-1; 9 bases line up with TRBD2. In germline, CDR1 is WNHNN, CDR2 SYGVQD (reference sequence). Losses at the gene ends were 2 bases for V and 10 bases for J; bases not matched to a gene: 9. This CDR3 contains 15 residues. CDR3 nucleotides: TGCGCCAGCAGTGAGGGACTAGCGTTTATAGGGGAGCAGTTCTTC. Its protein product is CASSEGLAFIGEQFF.

The chain combines TRBV7-3 with TRBJ2-7, with D possibly matching TRBD1 (5 bases). Looked up from germline, CDR1 is SGHTA and CDR2 is FQGTGA. The CDR3 spans 14 residues. Trimming stripped 0 bases from V and 7 bases from J, with 13 bases between. The CDR3 DNA reads as TGTGCCAGCAGCTTAACTGGCAGGGAACGAGAGCAGTACTTC. It is translated as CASSLTGREREQYF.

The chain couples TRBV7-6 to TRBJ1-4; no clear D gene. Germline CDR1 is SGHVS and CDR2 is FNYEAQ. Trimming pared 5 bases from V and 7 bases from J, leaving 11 bases between. This CDR3 is 13 amino acids long. CDR3: CASSRTGLEKLFF. The CDR3 nucleotides are TGTGCCAGCAGCCGGACCGGTCTTGAAAAACTGTTTTTT.

With regard to this clone: Other DNA sequences from this sample encode an identical CDR3 as well. The J gene is TRBJ1-2, the V gene TRBV28; 8 bases align to TRBD1. Germline lookup yields CDR1 MDHEN and CDR2 SYDVKM. V trimming: 5 bases; J trimming: 5 bases; junction bases outside the gene matches: 4. The CDR3 contains 13 residues. CDR3 in DNA: TGTGCCAGCAGTCCCGGGACAGGATATGGCTACACCTTC. This gives the protein CASSPGTGYGYTF.

V is TRBV7-6 and J is TRBJ2-5, with TRBD2 identical over 8 bases. Trimming at V came to 2 bases and at J to 4 bases, leaving 0 bases not matched to a gene. CDR1 and CDR2 (germline): SGHVS, FNYEAQ. The CDR3 spans 13 residues. DNA of the CDR3: TGTGCCAGCAGCTTACTAGCGGGAGAGACCCAGTACTTC. As protein: CASSLLAGETQYF. Complete variable domain (other parts from reference TRBV7-6 and TRBJ2-5): GAGVSQSPRYKVTKRGQDVALRCDPISGHVSLYWYRQALGQGPEFLTYFNYEAQQDKSGLPNDRFSAERPEGSISTLTIQRTEQRDSAMYRCASSLLAGETQYFGPGTRLLVL.

This clone was seen ten or more times. This chain joins TRBV5-4 and TRBJ2-1; D unclear. The CDR3 loop spans 16 amino acids. V lost 4 bases to trimming and J lost 6 bases, with 20 bases between them. Germline V gene lookup returns CDR1 SGHNT and CDR2 YYREEE (reference sequence). The DNA for the CDR3 is TGTGCCAGCAGCCTCCCCCTGGCGCTCTCGGGCAATGAGCAGTTCTTC. Its protein product is CASSLPLALSGNEQFF.

With regard to this clone: The sample has other DNA sequences that encode this CDR3 too. The rearrangement joins TRBV28 to TRBJ1-1; D unresolved. The CDR3 is 11 residues long. V lost 1 base and J 6 bases, leaving 3 bases between the germline ends. The germline V gene encodes CDR1 MDHEN and CDR2 SYDVKM. The CDR3 loop reads CASSLSAEAFF. In nucleotides, the CDR3 is TGTGCCAGCAGTTTATCTGCTGAAGCTTTCTTT.

The gene calls are TRBV7-9 and TRBJ2-1, with D unclear. The V end lost 5 bases, the J end lost 13 bases, and 15 bases lay between the germline ends. In germline, CDR1 is SEHNR, CDR2 FQNEAQ (reference sequence). The CDR3 contains 12 residues. The CDR3 nucleotides are TGTGCCAGCAGCACGTCGGCCCTGCTACAGTTCTTC. Translation gives CASSTSALLQFF.

V gene TRBV11-3 combines with J gene TRBJ1-2; 10 positions agree with TRBD1. Unmatched junction bases numbered 7, after V lost 6 bases and J lost 6 bases. There are 14 residues in the CDR3. Germline CDR1 SGHNT, CDR2 YENEEA. CDR3 coding DNA: TGTGCCAGCAGTAGGGGGACAGGGGTTCATGGCTACACCTTC. Its protein is CASSRGTGVHGYTF. Full variable domain (remainder filled in from reference TRBV11-3 and TRBJ1-2): EAGVVQSPRYKIIEKKQPVAFWCNPISGHNTLYWYLQNLGQGPELLIRYENEEAVDDSQLPKDRFSAERLKGVDSTLKIQPAELGDSAVYLCASSRGTGVHGYTFGSGTRLTVV.

The rearrangement joins TRBV7-3 to TRBJ1-1, with D uncertain. Germline CDR1 reads SGHTA; CDR2 reads FQGTGA. With 1 base removed from V and 5 bases from J, the gap between germline ends came to 11 bases. The CDR3 extends over 14 amino acids. Here the CDR3 DNA reads TGTGCCAGCAGCTTAAGTGGGGATTGGACTGAAGCTTTCTTT. The encoded protein is CASSLSGDWTEAFF.

This sequence joins TRBV5-6 and TRBJ2-3; D is perhaps TRBD2 (5 bases). The length of the CDR3 is 17 residues. Germline-derived CDR1 and CDR2 are SGHDT and YYEEEE. The ends were cut back, 3 bases at V and 0 bases at J, with 17 bases in the middle. Here the CDR3 DNA reads TGTGCCAGCAGCTCCGAAGAGTGGCGGACTAGCACAGATACGCAGTATTTT. Amino acid sequence: CASSSEEWRTSTDTQYF.

This clone came up many times. The chain has TRBV5-1 and TRBJ2-7; 9 bases agree with TRBD1. Losses at the gene ends were 4 bases for V and 3 bases for J; bases not matched to a gene: 8. The CDR3 loop spans 15 amino acids. Germline assignment: CDR1 SGHRS and CDR2 YFSETQ. CDR3: CASSTSGTGIYEQYF. In DNA form, the CDR3 reads TGCGCCAGCAGCACCTCCGGGACAGGGATCTACGAGCAGTACTTC.

In the case of this clone: A far more abundant clone sits one base away, making this likely a read error. This chain uses TRBV18 with TRBJ2-5, with D uncertain. V was clipped by 5 bases and J by 2 bases, with 12 bases between them. The CDR3 runs 14 residues. Germline lookup yields CDR1 KGHSH and CDR2 LQKENI. CDR3 in DNA: TGTGCCAGCTCATCCACCCCTTCTCAAGAGACCCAGTACTTC. Its translation: CASSSTPSQETQYF. Based on the CDR3 plus reference TRBV18 and TRBJ2-5, the full variable domain is NAGVMQNPRHLVRRRGQEARLRCSPMKGHSHVYWYRQLPEEGLKFMVYLQKENIIDESGMPKERFSAEFPKEGPSILRIQQVVRGDSAAYFCASSSTPSQETQYFGPGTRLLVL.

CDR3 amino acids: CASTGQASSYEQYF. The CDR3 bases are TGCGCCAGCACTGGACAGGCGTCCTCCTACGAGCAGTACTTC. The J gene is TRBJ2-7, the V gene TRBV5-1; 7 bases line up with TRBD1. This CDR3 spans 14 amino acids. V trimming: 6 bases; J trimming: 0 bases; junction bases outside the gene matches: 6. Germline assignment: CDR1 SGHRS and CDR2 YFSETQ.

This clone was recorded only once. A much larger clone differs by one base, so this may be a read error. The rearrangement joins TRBV27 to TRBJ2-7; 7 bases match TRBD1. The CDR3 runs 15 residues. Germline CDR1 reads MNHEY; CDR2 reads SMNVEV (reference sequence). CDR3: CTSSFNRDRGHEQYF. The CDR3 nucleotides read TGTACCAGCAGTTTTAACCGGGACAGAGGTCACGAGCAGTACTTC.

The chain couples TRBV7-2 to TRBJ2-5; 7 bases agree with TRBD2. Trimming at V came to 4 bases and at J to 1 base, leaving 9 bases not matched to a gene. The CDR3 length is 16 residues. Germline CDR1 is SGHTA and CDR2 is FQGNSA. The CDR3, as DNA: TGTGCCAGCAGCTCCCCCCCGGGAGGTCCCCAAGAGACCCAGTACTTC. Translation: CASSSPPGGPQETQYF. The full variable domain, completed using reference TRBV7-2 and TRBJ2-5, is GAGVSQSPSNKVTEKGKDVELRCDPISGHTALYWYRQSLGQGLEFLIYFQGNSAPDKSGLPSDRFSAERTGGSVSTLTIQRTQQEDSAVYLCASSSPPGGPQETQYFGPGTRLLVL.

The chain links TRBV5-4 to TRBJ2-2, with 9 positions matching TRBD1. V shed 4 bases, J shed 6 bases, and the junction held 7 bases outside the gene matches. Germline V gene sequence: CDR1 SGHNT, CDR2 YYREEE (reference sequence). This CDR3 region has 15 residues. Written as DNA, the CDR3 is TGTGCCAGCAGCCCCGGGACAGGGCGCCCCGGGGAGCTGTTTTTT. Translation: CASSPGTGRPGELFF.

This clone has more than one count but fewer than ten. The chain combines TRBV28 with TRBJ1-3; D gene unclear. Trimming took off 7 bases at V and 1 base at J, with 11 bases between the two ends. Germline V gene sequence: CDR1 MDHEN, CDR2 SYDVKM. The CDR3 is made up of 14 amino acids. The CDR3 here is CASIEGRSGNTIYF. The DNA of the CDR3 is TGTGCCAGCATCGAGGGTAGGTCTGGAAACACCATATATTTT.

The chain is built from TRBV5-4 and TRBJ1-2; D not certain. Trimming stripped 1 base from V and 6 bases from J, with 10 bases between. Germline V gene sequence: CDR1 SGHNT, CDR2 YYREEE (reference sequence). CDR3 length: 13 amino acids. CDR3 nucleotides: TGTGCCAGCAGCTTGTCCTCGGCCCATGGCTACACCTTC. Translated, it gives CASSLSSAHGYTF.

This chain uses TRBV5-6 with TRBJ1-1; possible D gene TRBD1, 5 bases. The germline V and J ends were trimmed by 5 bases and 0 bases, with 11 bases remaining between them. The germline CDR1 and CDR2 sequences are SGHDT and YYEEEE. The CDR3 contains 14 residues. Written as DNA, the CDR3 is TGTGCCAGCAGTAAGGACATCATGAACACTGAAGCTTTCTTT. Its translation is CASSKDIMNTEAFF.

The V call is TRBV10-3, the J call TRBJ2-5; 7 bases line up with TRBD2. The CDR3 contains 12 residues. In germline, CDR1 is ENHRY, CDR2 SYGVKD. Trimming cost V 10 bases and J 4 bases; bases outside gene matches: 6. CDR3 residues: CATRSSGETQYF. CDR3 nucleotides: TGTGCCACGCGGTCTAGCGGAGAGACCCAGTACTTC.

V usage is TRBV23-1 and J usage is TRBJ1-1; D is ambiguous. Being an ORF, TRBV23-1 has a function that is uncertain. This CDR3 contains 14 residues. Trimming pared 3 bases from V and 4 bases from J, leaving 12 bases between. CDR3 sequence reads: CASSQRGVSTEAFF. The CDR3 region has the DNA TGCGCCAGCAGTCAGCGGGGAGTGAGCACTGAAGCTTTCTTT.

The table lists this clone with a count of one. The rearrangement joins TRBV25-1 to TRBJ2-7; 7 positions agree with TRBD2. J gave up 2 bases and V 1 base, and 5 bases lay outside the gene matches. This CDR3 has 15 residues. Germline V gene lookup returns CDR1 MGHDK and CDR2 SYGVNS. This chain's CDR3 is CASSELASGAYEQYF. The CDR3 coding sequence is TGTGCCAGCAGTGAATTGGCTAGCGGAGCCTACGAGCAGTACTTC.

There are many counts of this clone. V usage is TRBV5-1 and J usage is TRBJ2-3; the match to TRBD1 covers 9 bases. CDR1 is SGHRS, CDR2 YFSETQ, per germline. CDR3 length: 16 residues. V lost 4 bases and J lost 3; bases outside the gene matches: 9. The CDR3 loop is CASSPRTGAITDTQYF. Written as DNA, the CDR3 is TGCGCCAGCAGCCCCCGGACAGGGGCCATTACAGATACGCAGTATTTT.

This clone was detected only a few times. V usage is TRBV25-1 and J usage is TRBJ2-2, with TRBD1 identical over 7 bases. V was pared by 7 bases and J by 0 bases, with 2 bases of the junction left unmatched. Per germline, CDR1 MGHDK and CDR2 SYGVNS. The CDR3 loop spans 14 amino acids. The CDR3 loop is CASTDRANTGELFF. The CDR3 nucleotides read TGTGCCAGCACCGACAGGGCGAACACCGGGGAGCTGTTTTTT.

The chain combines TRBV7-2 with TRBJ1-1; a weak D match, TRBD1 (6 bases). V was pared by 1 base and J by 5 bases, with 14 bases between. This CDR3 is 15 amino acids long. CDR1 and CDR2 (germline): SGHTA, FQGNSA. CDR3 DNA sequence: TGTGCCAGCAGCTTAGTTAGTTTAGGGGGTACTGAAGCTTTCTTT. Translated: CASSLVSLGGTEAFF.